These T cell receptor beta chains were read from a single sample in a study of control samples from healthy donors and cancer patients. Clones were read by immunoSEQ multiplex PCR, and TCRdb kept only the in-frame ones, dropping some. The sample consists of some 160,000 clones, approximately 88% of them appearing once. The sequenced sample was blood. Receptors were obtained from a man aged 25 to 40 in good health. The CDR3 runs from the conserved cysteine through the conserved F or W. D genes are given only for firm matches. Clone size is not always given. Where it is, it says once, few, many or a class for expanded clones.

J | D | V | size | DNA | CDR3
TRBJ1-6 | NA | TRBV25-1 | NA | TGTGCCAGCAGTGCAGGGAAGGGATCACCCCTCCACTTT | CASSAGKGSPLHF
TRBJ1-4 | TRBD1 | TRBV29-1 | NA | TGCAGCGGGACCCCAGGGGGCTTAGAAAAACTGTTTTTT | CSGTPGGLEKLFF
TRBJ1-2 | NA | TRBV4-1 | NA | TGCGCCAGCAGCCGAGACCGGGACCAATACTATGGCTACACCTTC | CASSRDRDQYYGYTF
TRBJ1-1 | NA | TRBV5-1 | NA | TGCGCCAGCAGCTTCAGGTACTCCGGGACCACTGAAGCTTTCTTT | CASSFRYSGTTEAFF
TRBJ2-6 | NA | TRBV24-1 | NA | TGTGCCACCAGTGATCCCCGTCAGAAGCAGGGCTCTGGGGCCAACGTCCTGACTTTC | CATSDPRQKQGSGANVLTF
TRBJ1-3 | NA | TRBV18 | NA | TGTGCCAGCTCACAAGAGACGCTATTCTCTGGAAACACCATATATTTT | CASSQETLFSGNTIYF
TRBJ1-3 | NA | TRBV9 | NA | TGTGCCAGCAGCGTATCGGGTTTCTCTGGAAACACCATATATTTT | CASSVSGFSGNTIYF
TRBJ2-6 | TRBD1 | TRBV5-4 | once | TGTGCCAGCAGCCTGGGACAGGCGGCGAGGGGGGCCAACGTCCTGACTTTC | CASSLGQAARGANVLTF
TRBJ2-6 | TRBD1 | TRBV4-1 | NA | TGCGCCAGCAGCGACAGGACAGGGGCCGGGGCCAACGTCCTGACTTTC | CASSDRTGAGANVLTF
TRBJ1-6 | NA | TRBV19 | NA | TGTGCCAGTAGCGGCAGGCTAAGCTCCTATAATTCACCCCTCCACTTT | CASSGRLSSYNSPLHF
TRBJ2-1 | TRBD2 | TRBV19 | NA | TGTGCCAGTAGCCCCCAGGGGGGGCTAGCGGGGATCAATGAGCAGTTCTTC | CASSPQGGLAGINEQFF
TRBJ2-7 | NA | TRBV7-9 | NA | TGTGCCAGCAACGTACCGGGAGCCTACGAGCAGTACTTC | CASNVPGAYEQYF
TRBJ1-5 | NA | TRBV5-8 | NA | TGTGCCAGCAGACAACAGGGAGGGAACAATCAGCCCCAGCATTTT | CASRQQGGNNQPQHF
TRBJ2-7 | TRBD1 | TRBV5-4 | NA | TGTGCCAGCAGCTTGGTGGCAGGGGGTCGGGAGCAGTACTTC | CASSLVAGGREQYF
TRBJ1-5 | NA | TRBV2 | NA | TGTGCCAGCAGTCCATACGAGGGGGGGAATCAGCCCCAGCATTTT | CASSPYEGGNQPQHF
TRBJ2-7 | TRBD1 | TRBV5-1 | few | TGCGCCAGCAGCTCTTTTCCGCCCGGGACAGTAACCTACGAGCAGTACTTC | CASSSFPPGTVTYEQYF
TRBJ2-1 | TRBD2 | TRBV9 | NA | TGTGCCAGCAGCGGTAGCGGGAGGCACAATGAGCAGTTCTTC | CASSGSGRHNEQFF
TRBJ2-5 | TRBD2 | TRBV6-2/TRBV6-3 | NA | TGTGCCAGCAGTTCCCCTAGCGGGAGGGCCTTGGAGACCCAGTACTTC | CASSSPSGRALETQYF
TRBJ1-3 | TRBD1 | TRBV6-6 | NA | TGTGCCAGCTTACCGGGACAGGACTCTGGAAACACCATATATTTT | CASLPGQDSGNTIYF
TRBJ1-1 | NA | TRBV7-9 | NA | TGTGCCAGCAGCTCCCCGGACAGAATGAACACTGAAGCTTTCTTT | CASSSPDRMNTEAFF
TRBJ2-5 | NA | TRBV18 | NA | TGTGCCAGCTCGCAAGAAGGCGGGCGAGAGACCCAGTACTTC | CASSQEGGRETQYF
TRBJ1-2 | NA | TRBV15 | NA | TGTGCCACCAGCAGAGACGCGGTCCCTGGCTACACCTTC | CATSRDAVPGYTF
TRBJ2-2 | NA | TRBV4-1 | NA | TGCGCCAGCAGCCATCTTACGGAACACTCGAACACCGGGGAGCTGTTTTTT | CASSHLTEHSNTGELFF
TRBJ2-7 | NA | TRBV30 | NA | TGTGCCTGGACCCAGGGCTACGAGCAGTACTTC | CAWTQGYEQYF
TRBJ2-3 | TRBD1 | TRBV4-3 | NA | TGCGCCAGCAGCCAAGTAAGGACAGGGGCTGTCATGGATACGCAGTATTTT | CASSQVRTGAVMDTQYF
TRBJ2-4 | TRBD2 | TRBV6-2/TRBV6-3 | NA | TGTGCCAGCAGCCCAGCGGGATGGGGGGGGGCCAAAAACATTCAGTACTTC | CASSPAGWGGAKNIQYF
TRBJ1-2 | NA | TRBV27 | NA | TGTGCCAGCAGAAGAGCCTGGGGGGGGGACTATGGCTACACCTTC | CASRRAWGGDYGYTF